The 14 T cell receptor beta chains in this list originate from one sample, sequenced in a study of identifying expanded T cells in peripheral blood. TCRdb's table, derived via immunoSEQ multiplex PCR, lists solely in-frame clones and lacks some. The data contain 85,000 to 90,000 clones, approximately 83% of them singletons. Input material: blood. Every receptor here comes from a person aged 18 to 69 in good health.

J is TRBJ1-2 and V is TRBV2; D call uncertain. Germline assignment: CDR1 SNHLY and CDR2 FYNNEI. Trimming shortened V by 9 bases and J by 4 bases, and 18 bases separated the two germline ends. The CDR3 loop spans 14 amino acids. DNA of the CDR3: TGTGCCAGTATATATCAGAGCCCCTCCTATGGCTACACCTTC. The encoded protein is CASIYQSPSYGYTF.

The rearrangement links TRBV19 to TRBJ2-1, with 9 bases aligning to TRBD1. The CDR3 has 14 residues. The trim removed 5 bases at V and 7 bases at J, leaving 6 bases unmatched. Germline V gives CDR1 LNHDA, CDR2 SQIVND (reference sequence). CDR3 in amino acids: CASSARQGGNEQFF. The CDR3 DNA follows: TGTGCCAGTAGTGCCCGACAGGGGGGGAATGAGCAGTTCTTC.

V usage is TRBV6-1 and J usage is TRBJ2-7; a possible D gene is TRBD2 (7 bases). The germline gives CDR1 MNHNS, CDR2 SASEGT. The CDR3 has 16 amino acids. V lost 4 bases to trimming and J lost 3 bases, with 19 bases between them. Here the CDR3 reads CASSGQGQAGSYEQYF. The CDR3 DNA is TGTGCCAGCAGTGGCCAGGGGCAAGCGGGAAGCTACGAGCAGTACTTC.

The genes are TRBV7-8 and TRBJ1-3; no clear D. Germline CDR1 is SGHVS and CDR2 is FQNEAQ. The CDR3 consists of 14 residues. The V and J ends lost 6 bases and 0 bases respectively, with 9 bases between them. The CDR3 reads CASRPLSSGNTIYF. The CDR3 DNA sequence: TGTGCCAGCAGACCCCTCAGCTCTGGAAACACCATATATTTT.

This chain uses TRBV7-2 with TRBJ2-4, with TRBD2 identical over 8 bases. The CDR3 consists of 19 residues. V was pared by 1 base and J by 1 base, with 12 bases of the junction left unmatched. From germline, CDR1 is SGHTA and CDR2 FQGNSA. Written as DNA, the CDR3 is TGTGCCAGCAGCTTAGAGTTCCTAGCGGGCGGTCAGGCCAAAAACATTCAGTACTTC. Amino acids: CASSLEFLAGGQAKNIQYF.

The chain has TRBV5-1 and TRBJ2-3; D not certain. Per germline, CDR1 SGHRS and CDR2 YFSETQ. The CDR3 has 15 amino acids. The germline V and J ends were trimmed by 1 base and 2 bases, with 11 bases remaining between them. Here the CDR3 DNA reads TGCGCCAGCAGCTTGAACCCCGGGTTCACAGATACGCAGTATTTT. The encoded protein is CASSLNPGFTDTQYF.

The DNA for the CDR3 is TGTGCCAGTAGTTATGAGGGGTATCAGCCCCAGCATTTT. Protein product: CASSYEGYQPQHF. This chain links TRBV19 with TRBJ1-5; perhaps TRBD1 as D (5 bases). Trimming took 5 bases from V and 5 from J, leaving 10 bases between them. This CDR3 has 13 residues. Germline V gene lookup returns CDR1 LNHDA and CDR2 SQIVND (reference sequence).

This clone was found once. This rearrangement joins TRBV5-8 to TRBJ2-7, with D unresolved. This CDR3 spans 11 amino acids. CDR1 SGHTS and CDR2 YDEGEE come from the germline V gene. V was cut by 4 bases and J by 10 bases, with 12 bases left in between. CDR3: CASSPARYQYF. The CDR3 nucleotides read TGTGCCAGCAGCCCGGCGCGATACCAGTACTTC.

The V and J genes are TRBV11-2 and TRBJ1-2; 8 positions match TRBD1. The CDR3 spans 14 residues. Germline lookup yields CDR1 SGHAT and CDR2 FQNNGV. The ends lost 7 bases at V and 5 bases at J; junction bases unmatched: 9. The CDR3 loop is CASTTSGQDYGYTF. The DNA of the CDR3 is TGTGCCAGCACCACTTCGGGACAGGATTATGGCTACACCTTC. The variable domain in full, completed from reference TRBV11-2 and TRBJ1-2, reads EAGVAQSPRYKIIEKRQSVAFWCNPISGHATLYWYQQILGQGPKLLIQFQNNGVVDDSQLPKDRFSAERLKGVDSTLKIQPAKLEDSAVYLCASTTSGQDYGYTFGSGTRLTVV.

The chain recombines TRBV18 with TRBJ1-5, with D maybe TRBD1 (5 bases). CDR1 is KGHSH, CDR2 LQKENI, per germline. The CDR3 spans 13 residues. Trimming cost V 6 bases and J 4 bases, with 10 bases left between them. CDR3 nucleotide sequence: TGTGCCAGCTCTCAGGGTTCAAATCAGCCCCAGCATTTT. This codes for CASSQGSNQPQHF.

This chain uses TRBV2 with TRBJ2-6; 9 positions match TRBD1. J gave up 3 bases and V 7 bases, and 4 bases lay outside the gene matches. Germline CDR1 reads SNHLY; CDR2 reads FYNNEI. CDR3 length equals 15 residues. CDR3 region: CASNRGLGGANVLTF. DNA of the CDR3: TGTGCCAGCAACAGGGGGCTAGGTGGGGCCAACGTCCTGACTTTC.

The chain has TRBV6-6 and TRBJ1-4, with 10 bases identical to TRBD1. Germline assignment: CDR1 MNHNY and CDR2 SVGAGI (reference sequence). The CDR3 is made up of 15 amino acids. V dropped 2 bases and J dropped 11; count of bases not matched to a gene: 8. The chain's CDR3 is CASSYRDRGVLKLFF. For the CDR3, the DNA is TGTGCCAGCAGTTACCGGGACAGGGGAGTTTTGAAACTGTTTTTT.

CDR3 DNA sequence: TGTGCCAGCTCACCCCCGGGGACAGGGGGCGGCGGAAACATTCAGTACTTC. As protein: CASSPPGTGGGGNIQYF. This sequence joins TRBV18 and TRBJ2-4, with TRBD1 identical over 12 bases. With 3 bases clipped from V and 6 bases from J, the junction kept 9 bases outside the gene matches. Germline V CDR1 and CDR2: KGHSH, LQKENI. The CDR3 loop spans 17 amino acids.

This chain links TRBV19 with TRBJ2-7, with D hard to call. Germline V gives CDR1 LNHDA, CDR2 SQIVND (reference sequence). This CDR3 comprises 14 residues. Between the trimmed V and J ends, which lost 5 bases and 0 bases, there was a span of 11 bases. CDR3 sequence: CASSPRTISYEQYF. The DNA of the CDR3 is TGTGCCAGTAGTCCCCGCACGATCTCCTACGAGCAGTACTTC.